The clone carrying this T cell receptor (beta chain) appeared once. The sample comes from a study of blood T cell repertoires in COVID-19. As for the study in general: Sources were T cells, B-cell-depleted T cells, or PBMCs; the material itself was cDNA or gDNA.

Germline CDR1 reads MNHEY; CDR2 reads SMNVEV (reference sequence). Trimming at V came to 6 bases and at J to 3 bases, leaving 26 bases not matched to a gene. The CDR3 sequence is 21 residues long. Study processing details: Researchers report that nucleated cell counts were estimated from reference gene primer amplification. Repertoires were generated with immunoSEQ multiplex PCR, while TCRdb's copy carries only in-frame clones and drops some. That table is the source of V, J and clone size, and D and trimming were worked out from the DNA. The data show over 60,000 clones, about 84% seen once. The sequenced sample was peripheral blood. The clonotype comes from a man aged 45-65 years with COVID-19, enrolled during active disease. The chain employs TRBV27 and TRBJ1-5; 7 nucleotides line up with TRBD1. The CDR3 coding sequence is TGTGCCAGCAGCCCACAGGGGACGCAAGCGAAGTTGTCCTATCTCAATCAGCCCCAGCATTTT. Protein: CASSPQGTQAKLSYLNQPQHF.